This note documents a single TCR beta chain sequence. As yet, its antigen is unknown. Sequencing was performed with immunoSEQ multiplex PCR; in TCRdb, only in-frame clones are kept and a portion is missing. The table includes tens of thousands of clones, around 80% detected once. This record belongs to a study of T cell responses to AZD1222 COVID-19 vaccine. Broader study findings: Of the AZD1222 recipients, only 5 or 6 were seropositive at baseline. Sampled repertoires all dated from after the peak T cell response.

The CDR3 has 15 amino acids. Trimming pared 7 bases from V and 0 bases from J, leaving 13 bases between. The germline CDR1 and CDR2 sequences are LNHDA and SQIVND (reference sequence). The V and J genes are TRBV19 and TRBJ2-1; the D gene is possibly TRBD2 (6 bases). Sequenced here: peripheral blood, sampled on day 0 of MenACWY control vaccination. The sequence derives from an adult in good health. The CDR3 coding sequence is TGTGCCAGTATGGGGGGATGGAGCTCCTACAATGAGCAGTTCTTC. It yields the protein CASMGGWSSYNEQFF.